This TCR beta chain was sequenced in a study of neurological immune-mediated disorders. Regarding the study as a whole: Association with the multiple sclerosis repertoire cluster was not found for any clinical or MRI feature. HTLV-1-associated myelopathy had the most TCR clonal expansion, while multiple sclerosis had the least, a level that fell below healthy controls.

2 million unsorted PBMCs were stored in RNAlater at -80 °C before RNA extraction. The V and J ends lost 6 bases and 3 bases, in that order; junction bases with no gene match: 10. Germline CDR1 and CDR2: DFQATT and SNEGSKA (reference sequence). The CDR3 consists of 15 residues. MiXCR, run by TCRdb on the 5' RACE reads, gives a single entry per CDR3 protein. The table lists under 90,000 distinct CDR3 sequences, approximately 4% of them singletons. This clonotype came up many times. The antigen remains unidentified. Sequenced: PBMCs. The receptor was isolated from a woman between 45 and 60 years old with multiple sclerosis. This chain connects TRBV20-1 to TRBJ2-1; 8 nucleotides agree with TRBD2. In nucleotides, the CDR3 is TGCAGTGCCGCTAAGAGCGGGGGTCTCTACAATGAGCAGTTCTTC. The encoded protein is CSAAKSGGLYNEQFF.